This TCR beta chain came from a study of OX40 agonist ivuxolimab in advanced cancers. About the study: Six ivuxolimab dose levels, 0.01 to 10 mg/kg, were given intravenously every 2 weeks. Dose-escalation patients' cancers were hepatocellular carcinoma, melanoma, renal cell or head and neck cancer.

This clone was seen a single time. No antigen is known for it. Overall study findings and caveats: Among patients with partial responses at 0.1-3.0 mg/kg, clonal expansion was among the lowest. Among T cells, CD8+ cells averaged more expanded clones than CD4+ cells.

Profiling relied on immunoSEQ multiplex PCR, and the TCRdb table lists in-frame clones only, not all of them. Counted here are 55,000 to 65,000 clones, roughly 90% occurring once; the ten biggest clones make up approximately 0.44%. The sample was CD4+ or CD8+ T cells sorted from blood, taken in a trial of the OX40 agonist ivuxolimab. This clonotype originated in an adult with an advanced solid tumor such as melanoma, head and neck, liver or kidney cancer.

Here the CDR3 reads CASSGLAGETQYF. The CDR3 region has the DNA TGTGCCAGCAGCGGACTAGCGGGAGAGACCCAGTACTTC. The chain carries TRBV9 and TRBJ2-5; 10 bases align to TRBD2. Germline CDR1 and CDR2: SGDLS and YYNGEE. V shed 3 bases and J 4 bases; nucleotides not matched to a gene: 0. This CDR3 comprises 13 residues.